These 8 T cell receptor beta chains came from one sample sequenced in a study of cytomegalovirus exposure and HLA in healthy donors. The PCR employed 60 Vbeta primers together with 13 Jbeta primers. The method was immunoSEQ multiplex PCR; TCRdb's version includes in-frame clones alone and lacks a portion of them. The sample has around 150,000 clones; 70% to 85% are singletons. Sequencing was done on a sample of PBMCs. The source is a male donor in good health and CMV-seronegative.

The rearrangement joins TRBV4-2 to TRBJ1-2; 9 nucleotides match TRBD1. Germline CDR1 is LGHNA and CDR2 is YNFKEQ. Trimming at V came to 0 bases and at J to 4 bases, leaving 3 bases not matched to a gene. The CDR3 length is 15 residues. The CDR3 protein is CASSQDPGQGYGYTF. Here the CDR3 DNA reads TGTGCCAGCAGCCAAGATCCGGGACAGGGCTATGGCTACACCTTC.

The CDR3 sequence: CASSLEPTGQGAGDTQYF. The CDR3 DNA reads TGTGCCAGCAGCTTAGAACCCACGGGACAGGGGGCAGGAGATACGCAGTATTTT. The chain carries TRBV7-2 and TRBJ2-3; 12 bases agree with TRBD1. This CDR3 is built from 18 residues. The V gene end was trimmed by 1 base and the J gene end by 5 bases; junction bases not matched to a gene: 10. Germline CDR1 SGHTA, CDR2 FQGNSA.

The J gene is TRBJ2-5, the V gene TRBV27, with 9 bases lining up with TRBD2. The DNA matches TRBJ2-7 better at its end, which makes the J call doubtful. The V gene's germline CDR1 is MNHEY and CDR2 SMNVEV (reference sequence). The CDR3 length is 16 residues. The CDR3 sequence is CASSLSAGTSYYEQYF. Written as DNA, the CDR3 is TGTGCCAGCAGTTTATCGGCCGGGACTAGCTACTACGAGCAGTACTTC.

The V gene is TRBV11-2, the J gene TRBJ2-1; TRBD2 agrees at 8 bases. Germline V gene sequence: CDR1 SGHAT, CDR2 FQNNGV. Trimming removed 6 bases from V and 8 bases from J; junction bases left unmatched: 9. This CDR3 has 14 residues. CDR3: CASSFTSGADEQFF. The CDR3 DNA reads TGTGCCAGCAGTTTTACTAGCGGCGCGGATGAGCAGTTCTTC. The whole variable domain, filled in from reference TRBV11-2 and TRBJ2-1, reads EAGVAQSPRYKIIEKRQSVAFWCNPISGHATLYWYQQILGQGPKLLIQFQNNGVVDDSQLPKDRFSAERLKGVDSTLKIQPAKLEDSAVYLCASSFTSGADEQFFGPGTRLTVL.

The V call is TRBV19, the J call TRBJ1-3; D is uncertain. This CDR3 region has 14 residues. Germline V gene sequence: CDR1 LNHDA, CDR2 SQIVND (reference sequence). Trimming stripped 8 bases from V and 6 bases from J, with 17 bases between. As DNA, the CDR3 is TGTGCCAGTTGGAACTTAAGGAGTGCAAACACCATATATTTT. It yields the protein CASWNLRSANTIYF.

This clone was seen once. CDR3 region: CASRPRRGLNTEAFF. The DNA for the CDR3 is TGTGCCAGCCGACCCCGCAGGGGGTTGAACACTGAAGCTTTCTTT. The V call is TRBV6-5, the J call TRBJ1-1, with 7 bases lining up with TRBD1. The V and J ends lost 8 bases and 0 bases, in that order; junction bases with no gene match: 9. The CDR3 totals 15 residues. Looked up from germline, CDR1 is MNHEY and CDR2 is SVGAGI.

This chain links TRBV30 with TRBJ2-5; perhaps TRBD2 as D (5 bases). Germline CDR1 reads GTSNPN; CDR2 reads SVGIG (reference sequence). The CDR3 loop spans 14 amino acids. Trimming cost V 3 bases and J 7 bases, with 18 bases left between them. CDR3 in amino acids: CAWSPGRIPPTQYF. CDR3 DNA: TGTGCCTGGAGCCCGGGAAGGATTCCACCGACCCAGTACTTC.

Turning to this clone: Additional DNA sequences in this sample encode the identical CDR3. The V and J genes are TRBV11-2 and TRBJ2-1, with D unclear. With 1 base removed from V and 4 bases from J, the gap between germline ends came to 5 bases. Looked up from germline, CDR1 is SGHAT and CDR2 is FQNNGV. There are 13 residues in the CDR3. The CDR3 protein is CASSLALYNEQFF. The DNA for the CDR3 is TGTGCCAGCAGCTTAGCACTTTACAATGAGCAGTTCTTC. The full variable domain, completed using reference TRBV11-2 and TRBJ2-1, is EAGVAQSPRYKIIEKRQSVAFWCNPISGHATLYWYQQILGQGPKLLIQFQNNGVVDDSQLPKDRFSAERLKGVDSTLKIQPAKLEDSAVYLCASSLALYNEQFFGPGTRLTVL.